Here is one T cell receptor beta chain with its context. The sample is drawn from a study of blood T cell repertoires in COVID-19. In the source study's methods: Cell counts per sample came from amplifying reference gene primers. Clones were read by immunoSEQ multiplex PCR, and TCRdb kept only the in-frame ones, dropping some. Clone size and the V and J calls come from that table; the DNA yielded D and trimming. The sample has about 150,000 clones; around 81% are singletons. The CDR3 is 15 residues long. CDR1 is MNHEY and CDR2 is SMNVEV in the germline V gene (reference sequence). Trimming stripped 7 bases from V and 0 bases from J, with 10 bases between.

The sample comprised peripheral blood. This TCR was recovered from a human donor with acute or convalescent COVID-19. The donor label of this sample is uncertain. V is TRBV27 and J is TRBJ1-6; no clear D gene. CDR3 sequence reads: CASNGGSSYNSPLHF. As DNA, the CDR3 is TGTGCCAGCAACGGAGGTAGCTCCTATAATTCACCCCTCCACTTT.